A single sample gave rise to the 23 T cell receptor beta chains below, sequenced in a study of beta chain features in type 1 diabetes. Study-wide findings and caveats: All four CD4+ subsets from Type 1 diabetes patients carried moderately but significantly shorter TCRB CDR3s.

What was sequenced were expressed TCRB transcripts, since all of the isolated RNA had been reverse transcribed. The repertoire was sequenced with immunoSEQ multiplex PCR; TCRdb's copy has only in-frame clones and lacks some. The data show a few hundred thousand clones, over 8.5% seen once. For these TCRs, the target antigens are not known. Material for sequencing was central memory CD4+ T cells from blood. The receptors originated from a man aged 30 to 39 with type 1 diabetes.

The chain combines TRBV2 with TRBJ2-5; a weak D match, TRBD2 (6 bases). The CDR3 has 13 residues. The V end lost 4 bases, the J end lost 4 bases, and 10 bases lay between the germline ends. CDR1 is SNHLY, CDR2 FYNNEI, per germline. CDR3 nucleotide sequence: TGTGCCAGCAGTGTAAGGGGAGGAGAGACCCAGTACTTC. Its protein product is CASSVRGGETQYF.

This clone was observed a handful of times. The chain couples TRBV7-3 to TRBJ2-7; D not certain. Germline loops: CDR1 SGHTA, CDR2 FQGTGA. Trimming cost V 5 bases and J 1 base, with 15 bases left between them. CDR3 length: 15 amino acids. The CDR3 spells CASSPVFGLSYEQYF. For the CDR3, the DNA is TGTGCCAGCAGCCCGGTGTTCGGTTTATCCTACGAGCAGTACTTC.

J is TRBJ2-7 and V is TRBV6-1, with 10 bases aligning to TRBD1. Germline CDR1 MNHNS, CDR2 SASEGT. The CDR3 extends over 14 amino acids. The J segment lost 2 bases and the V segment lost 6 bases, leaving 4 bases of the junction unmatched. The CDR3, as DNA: TGTGCCAGCAGGGACAGGGGGACGACCTACGAGCAGTACTTC. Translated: CASRDRGTTYEQYF.

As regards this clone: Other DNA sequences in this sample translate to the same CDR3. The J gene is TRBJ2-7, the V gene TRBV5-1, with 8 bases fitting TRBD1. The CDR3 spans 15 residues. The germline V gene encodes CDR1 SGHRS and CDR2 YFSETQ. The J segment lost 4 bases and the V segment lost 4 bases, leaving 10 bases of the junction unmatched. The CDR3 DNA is TGCGCCAGCAGCCTCCCCGGACAGGGACCTTACGAGCAGTACTTC. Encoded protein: CASSLPGQGPYEQYF.

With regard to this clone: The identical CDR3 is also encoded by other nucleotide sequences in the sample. CDR3: CASRGQGYEQYF. The CDR3 nucleotides are TGTGCCAGCAGGGGACAGGGCTACGAGCAGTACTTC. V is TRBV2 and J is TRBJ2-7; 9 nucleotides align to TRBD1. This CDR3 contains 12 residues. Germline CDR1 is SNHLY and CDR2 is FYNNEI. V lost 6 bases to trimming and J lost 3 bases; unmatched junction nucleotides: 0.

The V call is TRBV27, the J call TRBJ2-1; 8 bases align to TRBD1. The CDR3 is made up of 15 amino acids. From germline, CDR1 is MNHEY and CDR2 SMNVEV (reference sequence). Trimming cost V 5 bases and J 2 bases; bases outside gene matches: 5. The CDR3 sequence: CASSTDRGPYNEQFF. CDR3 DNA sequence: TGTGCCAGCAGTACTGACAGGGGACCCTACAATGAGCAGTTCTTC.

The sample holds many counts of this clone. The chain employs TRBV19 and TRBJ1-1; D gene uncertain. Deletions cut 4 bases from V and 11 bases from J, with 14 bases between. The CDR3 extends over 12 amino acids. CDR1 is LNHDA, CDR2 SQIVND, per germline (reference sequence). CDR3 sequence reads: CASSTDSTAAFF. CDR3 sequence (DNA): TGTGCCAGTAGTACCGACTCTACTGCGGCTTTCTTT.

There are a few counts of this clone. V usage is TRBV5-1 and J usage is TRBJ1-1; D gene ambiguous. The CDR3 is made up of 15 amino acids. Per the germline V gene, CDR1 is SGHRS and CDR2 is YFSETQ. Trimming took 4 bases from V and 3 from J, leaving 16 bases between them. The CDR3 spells CASSAPTDGDTEAFF. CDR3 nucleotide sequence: TGCGCCAGCAGCGCCCCTACTGACGGTGACACTGAAGCTTTCTTT. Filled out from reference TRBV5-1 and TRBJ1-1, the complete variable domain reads KAGVTQTPRYLIKTRGQQVTLSCSPISGHRSVSWYQQTPGQGLQFLFEYFSETQRNKGNFPGRFSGRQFSNSRSEMNVSTLELGDSALYLCASSAPTDGDTEAFFGQGTRLTVV.

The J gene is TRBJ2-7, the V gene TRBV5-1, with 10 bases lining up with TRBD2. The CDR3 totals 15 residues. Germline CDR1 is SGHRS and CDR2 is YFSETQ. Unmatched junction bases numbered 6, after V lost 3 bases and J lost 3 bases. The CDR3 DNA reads TGCGCCAGCAGCTCCCCCGGGACTAGCGACTACGAGCAGTACTTC. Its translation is CASSSPGTSDYEQYF.

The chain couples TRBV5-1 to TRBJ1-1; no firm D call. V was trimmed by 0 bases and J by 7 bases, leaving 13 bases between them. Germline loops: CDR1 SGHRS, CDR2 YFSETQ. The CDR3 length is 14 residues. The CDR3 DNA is TGCGCCAGCAGCTTGGACGACCCTCTCGATGAAGCTTTCTTT. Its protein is CASSLDDPLDEAFF.

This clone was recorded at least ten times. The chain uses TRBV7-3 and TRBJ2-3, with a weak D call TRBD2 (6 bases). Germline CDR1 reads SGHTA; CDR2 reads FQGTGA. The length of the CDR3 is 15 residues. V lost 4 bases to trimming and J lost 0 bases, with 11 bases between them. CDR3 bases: TGTGCCAGCAGCTCGGGAGAGACTAGCACAGATACGCAGTATTTT. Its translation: CASSSGETSTDTQYF.

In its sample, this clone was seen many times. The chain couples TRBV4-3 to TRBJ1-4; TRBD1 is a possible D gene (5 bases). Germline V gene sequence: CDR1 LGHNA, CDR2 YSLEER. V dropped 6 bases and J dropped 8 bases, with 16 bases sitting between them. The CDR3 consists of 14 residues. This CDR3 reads CASRAGGSREKLFF. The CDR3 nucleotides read TGCGCCAGCAGGGCCGGGGGTTCGAGAGAAAAACTGTTTTTT.

The CDR3 spells CASRWPSSGELFF. The CDR3 bases are TGTGCCAGCAGATGGCCTAGCTCCGGGGAGCTGTTTTTT. V gene TRBV6-5 combines with J gene TRBJ2-2, with D possibly TRBD2 on 5 matching bases. The CDR3 has 13 residues. The V and J ends lost 6 bases and 6 bases respectively, with 11 bases between them. Germline V lookup: CDR1 MNHEY, CDR2 SVGAGI.

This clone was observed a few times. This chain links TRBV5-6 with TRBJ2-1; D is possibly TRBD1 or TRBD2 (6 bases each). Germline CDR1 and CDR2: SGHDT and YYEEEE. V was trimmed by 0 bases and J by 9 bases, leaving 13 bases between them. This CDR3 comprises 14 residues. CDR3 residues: CASSLVRGGGEQFF. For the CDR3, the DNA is TGTGCCAGCAGCTTGGTCAGGGGAGGCGGTGAGCAGTTCTTC. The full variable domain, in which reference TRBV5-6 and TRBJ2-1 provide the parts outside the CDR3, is DAGVTQSPTHLIKTRGQQVTLRCSPKSGHDTVSWYQQALGQGPQFIFQYYEEEERQRGNFPDRFSGHQFPNYSSELNVNALLLGDSALYLCASSLVRGGGEQFFGPGTRLTVL.

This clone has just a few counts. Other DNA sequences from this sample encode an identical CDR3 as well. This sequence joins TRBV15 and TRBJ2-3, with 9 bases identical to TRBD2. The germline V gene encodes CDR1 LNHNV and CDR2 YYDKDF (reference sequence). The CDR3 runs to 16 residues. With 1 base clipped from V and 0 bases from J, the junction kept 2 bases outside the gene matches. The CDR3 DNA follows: TGTGCCACCAGCAGAGGTCTAGCGGGGAGCACAGATACGCAGTATTTT. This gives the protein CATSRGLAGSTDTQYF.

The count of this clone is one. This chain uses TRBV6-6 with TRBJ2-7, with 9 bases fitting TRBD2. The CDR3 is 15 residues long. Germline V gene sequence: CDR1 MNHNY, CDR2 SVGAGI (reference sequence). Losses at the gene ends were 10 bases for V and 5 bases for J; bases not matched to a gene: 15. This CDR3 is CAITKGLAEIHEQYF. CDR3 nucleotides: TGTGCCATCACCAAGGGACTAGCTGAGATCCACGAGCAGTACTTC.

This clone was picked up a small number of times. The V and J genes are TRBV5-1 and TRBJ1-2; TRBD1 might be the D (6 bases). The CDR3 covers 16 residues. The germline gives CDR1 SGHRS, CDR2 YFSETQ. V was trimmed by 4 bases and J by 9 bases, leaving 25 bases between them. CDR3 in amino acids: CASSERPQRGFESYTF. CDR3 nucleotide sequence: TGCGCCAGCAGCGAAAGGCCACAGAGGGGGTTCGAGAGCTACACCTTC.

CDR3 protein: CASSTRTRGEQYF. The CDR3 nucleotides are TGTGCCAGCAGTACCCGGACGAGGGGCGAGCAGTACTTC. The chain couples TRBV27 to TRBJ2-7, with D possibly called TRBD1 or TRBD2 (5 bases each). The CDR3 runs to 13 residues. Germline V gene sequence: CDR1 MNHEY, CDR2 SMNVEV (reference sequence). Deletions cut 5 bases from V and 6 bases from J, with 14 bases between.

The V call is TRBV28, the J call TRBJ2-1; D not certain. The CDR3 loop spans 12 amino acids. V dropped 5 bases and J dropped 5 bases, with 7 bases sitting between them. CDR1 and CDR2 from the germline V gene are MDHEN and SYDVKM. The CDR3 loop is CASSTFNNEQFF. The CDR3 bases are TGTGCCAGCAGTACCTTTAACAATGAGCAGTTCTTC.

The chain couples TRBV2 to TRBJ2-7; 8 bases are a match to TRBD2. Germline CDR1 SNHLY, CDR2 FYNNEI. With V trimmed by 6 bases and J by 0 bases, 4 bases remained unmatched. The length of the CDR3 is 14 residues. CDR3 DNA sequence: TGTGCCAGCAGGGAGCGGGAGCACTCCTACGAGCAGTACTTC. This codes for CASREREHSYEQYF.

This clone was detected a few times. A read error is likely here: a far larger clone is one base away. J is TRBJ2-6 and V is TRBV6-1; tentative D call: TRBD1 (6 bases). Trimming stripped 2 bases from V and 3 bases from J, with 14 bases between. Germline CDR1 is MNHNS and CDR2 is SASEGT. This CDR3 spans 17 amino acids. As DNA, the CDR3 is TGTGCCAGCAGTGAACTCGTAGGGGGTGGTGGGGCCAACGTCCTGACTTTC. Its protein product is CASSELVGGGGANVLTF.

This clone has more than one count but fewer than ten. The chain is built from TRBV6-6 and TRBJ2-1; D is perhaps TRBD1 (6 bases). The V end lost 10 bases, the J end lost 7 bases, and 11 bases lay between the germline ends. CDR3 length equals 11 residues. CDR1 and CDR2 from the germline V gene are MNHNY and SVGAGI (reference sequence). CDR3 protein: CAMAGENEQFF. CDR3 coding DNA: TGTGCCATGGCAGGGGAGAATGAGCAGTTCTTC.

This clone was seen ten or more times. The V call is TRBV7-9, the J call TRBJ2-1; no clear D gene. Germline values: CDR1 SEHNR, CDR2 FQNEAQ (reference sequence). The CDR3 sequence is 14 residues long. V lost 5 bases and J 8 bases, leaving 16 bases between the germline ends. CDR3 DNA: TGTGCCAGCAGCCCTAACCAGGTCGTATATGAGCAGTTCTTC. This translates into CASSPNQVVYEQFF. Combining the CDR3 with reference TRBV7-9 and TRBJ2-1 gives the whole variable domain DTGVSQNPRHKITKRGQNVTFRCDPISEHNRLYWYRQTLGQGPEFLTYFQNEAQLEKSRLLSDRFSAERPKGSFSTLEIQRTEQGDSAMYLCASSPNQVVYEQFFGPGTRLTVL.